A single sample gave rise to the 30 T cell receptor beta chains below, sequenced in a study of blood T cell repertoires in COVID-19. Method: immunoSEQ multiplex PCR; TCRdb's copy keeps in-frame clones and lacks some. The table includes about 74,000 clones, around 88% detected once. Sequenced input: peripheral blood. The receptor set was obtained from a woman older than 75 with active or convalescent COVID-19.

The V call is TRBV5-1, the J call TRBJ1-4; weak D call: TRBD1 (5 bases). Germline V gene data show CDR1 as SGHRS and CDR2 as YFSETQ. V was trimmed by 4 bases and J by 5 bases, leaving 12 bases between them. The CDR3 runs 14 residues. CDR3 sequence (DNA): TGCGCCAGCAGCCCGCGGGGACTCAATGAAAAACTGTTTTTT. This gives the protein CASSPRGLNEKLFF.

The V gene is TRBV19, the J gene TRBJ1-5, with D possibly TRBD1 on 6 matching bases. The CDR3 sequence is 14 residues long. V lost 5 bases to trimming and J lost 1 base, with 9 bases between them. The germline V gene encodes CDR1 LNHDA and CDR2 SQIVND (reference sequence). The CDR3 DNA follows: TGTGCCAGTAGTTCACAGGGCAGCAATCAGCCCCAGCATTTT. Its protein product is CASSSQGSNQPQHF.

The chain couples TRBV5-1 to TRBJ2-4; D may be TRBD1 (6 bases). Trimming removed 4 bases at V and 5 bases at J, with 19 bases between. The V gene's germline CDR1 is SGHRS and CDR2 YFSETQ. This CDR3 is 16 amino acids long. The CDR3 spells CASSQGTTRSQNIQYF. The CDR3 DNA sequence: TGCGCCAGCAGCCAGGGGACAACCAGGAGCCAAAACATTCAGTACTTC.

V usage is TRBV7-9 and J usage is TRBJ2-2; D may be TRBD2 (6 bases). The V gene's germline CDR1 is SEHNR and CDR2 FQNEAQ (reference sequence). The CDR3 covers 16 residues. V lost 5 bases, J lost 3 bases, and 16 bases lay in between. Written as DNA, the CDR3 is TGTGCCAGCAGCCGTCGTCAACTAGCTGACACCGGGGAGCTGTTTTTT. This gives the protein CASSRRQLADTGELFF.

The rearrangement links TRBV9 to TRBJ2-1; D remains unclear. With 6 bases removed from V and 14 bases from J, the gap between germline ends came to 15 bases. The V gene's germline CDR1 is SGDLS and CDR2 YYNGEE. The CDR3 runs to 11 residues. CDR3 residues: CASKFRLSKFF. Here the CDR3 DNA reads TGTGCCAGCAAGTTCAGGCTGAGTAAGTTCTTC.

The chain links TRBV11-1 to TRBJ1-6; D possibly corresponds to TRBD1 (5 bases). Germline V gene lookup returns CDR1 SGHAT and CDR2 FQDESV (reference sequence). V lost 6 bases, J lost 7 bases, and 19 bases lay in between. The CDR3 length is 16 residues. For the CDR3, the DNA is TGTGCCAGCAGTTATCGAGTGGGGACTTCAAATTCACCCCTCCACTTT. Encoded protein: CASSYRVGTSNSPLHF.

The V gene is TRBV30, the J gene TRBJ2-3; 8 bases match TRBD2. The germline CDR1 and CDR2 sequences are GTSNPN and SVGIG (reference sequence). J was trimmed by 6 bases and V by 5 bases; bases with no gene match: 10. There are 14 residues in the CDR3. CDR3 bases: TGTGCCTGGTCGAGTCCTAGCGGGCCTGATACGCAGTATTTT. Protein product: CAWSSPSGPDTQYF. The entire variable domain, with the rest obtained from reference TRBV30 and TRBJ2-3, is as follows: SQTIHQWPATLVQPVGSPLSLECTVEGTSNPNLYWYRQAAGRGLQLLFYSVGIGQISSEVPQNLSASRPQDRQFILSSKKLLLSDSGFYLCAWSSPSGPDTQYFGPGTRLTVL.

This chain joins TRBV30 and TRBJ2-1, with D tentatively TRBD2 (5 bases). V dropped 6 bases and J dropped 4 bases, with 16 bases sitting between them. CDR1 and CDR2 (germline): GTSNPN, SVGIG (reference sequence). The CDR3 is 14 amino acids. The CDR3 loop reads CACRPLAEYNEQFF. The DNA for the CDR3 is TGTGCCTGCCGCCCCCTAGCAGAATACAATGAGCAGTTCTTC.

This chain links TRBV19 with TRBJ1-1; TRBD1 aligns across 7 bases. With V trimmed by 5 bases and J by 4 bases, 7 bases remained unmatched. The CDR3 runs 14 residues. The germline V gene encodes CDR1 LNHDA and CDR2 SQIVND (reference sequence). Here the CDR3 reads CASSGKGAITEAFF. CDR3 DNA: TGTGCCAGTAGTGGGAAGGGGGCGATCACTGAAGCTTTCTTT. Full variable domain (outside the CDR3, taken from reference TRBV19 and TRBJ1-1): DGGITQSPKYLFRKEGQNVTLSCEQNLNHDAMYWYRQDPGQGLRLIYYSQIVNDFQKGDIAEGYSVSREKKESFPLTVTSAQKNPTAFYLCASSGKGAITEAFFGQGTRLTVV.

The chain joins TRBV25-1 to TRBJ1-5; D call uncertain. This CDR3 comprises 15 residues. V lost 2 bases to trimming and J lost 3 bases, with 11 bases between them. Germline values: CDR1 MGHDK, CDR2 SYGVNS. This chain's CDR3 is CASSEGSAVNQPQHF. CDR3 bases: TGTGCCAGCAGTGAAGGATCGGCGGTCAATCAGCCCCAGCATTTT.

The rearrangement links TRBV7-2 to TRBJ2-7, with 8 bases fitting TRBD1. This CDR3 is 15 amino acids long. Germline V lookup: CDR1 SGHTA, CDR2 FQGNSA. V lost 4 bases, J lost 4 bases, and 9 bases stayed unmatched. CDR3 DNA sequence: TGTGCCAGCAGCTCGTCCGGGACAGGAGAGTACGAGCAGTACTTC. Its translation is CASSSSGTGEYEQYF. The variable domain in full, with the rest retrieved from reference TRBV7-2 and TRBJ2-7, is GAGVSQSPSNKVTEKGKDVELRCDPISGHTALYWYRQSLGQGLEFLIYFQGNSAPDKSGLPSDRFSAERTGGSVSTLTIQRTQQEDSAVYLCASSSSGTGEYEQYFGPGTRLTVT.

The chain carries TRBV9 and TRBJ2-7; TRBD2 matches 8 bases. Germline V gene lookup returns CDR1 SGDLS and CDR2 YYNGEE. The CDR3 spans 15 residues. Losses at the gene ends were 0 bases for V and 1 base for J; bases not matched to a gene: 3. In DNA, the CDR3 is TGTGCCAGCAGCGTAGAAGCGGGGGCTTCCTACGAGCAGTACTTC. It is translated as CASSVEAGASYEQYF.

This sequence joins TRBV6-5 and TRBJ1-5, with 7 bases lining up with TRBD1. J lost 6 bases, V lost 6 bases, and 11 bases had no gene match. The CDR3 length is 15 residues. Germline values: CDR1 MNHEY, CDR2 SVGAGI. The CDR3 loop is CASSHGTATGQPQHF. The DNA of the CDR3 is TGTGCCAGCAGCCATGGGACAGCTACGGGTCAGCCCCAGCATTTT.

The chain has TRBV10-1 and TRBJ2-2; 7 bases fit TRBD1. This CDR3 comprises 14 residues. The V and J ends lost 3 bases and 6 bases, in that order; junction bases with no gene match: 4. Germline values: CDR1 WNHNN, CDR2 SYGVQD (reference sequence). CDR3 bases: TGCGCCAGCAGTGACCAGGACAGGTCCGGGGAGCTGTTTTTT. Protein sequence: CASSDQDRSGELFF.

This chain links TRBV3-1 (or the pseudogene TRBV3-2) with TRBJ2-1, with 7 bases fitting TRBD1. The CDR3 consists of 13 residues. V lost 4 bases and J lost 9; bases outside the gene matches: 6. Germline CDR1 LGHDT, CDR2 YNNKEL (reference sequence). CDR3 sequence: CASSRTGEGEQFF. In DNA form, the CDR3 reads TGTGCCAGCAGCCGAACAGGGGAAGGTGAGCAGTTCTTC.

This clone occurred once. The rearrangement joins TRBV9 to TRBJ2-7; 9 bases fit TRBD1. The J segment lost 2 bases and the V segment lost 4 bases, leaving 4 bases of the junction unmatched. Germline V lookup: CDR1 SGDLS, CDR2 YYNGEE. This CDR3 is built from 14 residues. CDR3 DNA: TGTGCCAGCAGCCCTCGGACAGGGGCCTACGAGCAGTACTTC. Amino acids: CASSPRTGAYEQYF.

The gene calls are TRBV9 and TRBJ1-2; D remains unclear. CDR1 is SGDLS and CDR2 is YYNGEE in the germline V gene. The CDR3 is 15 amino acids. Deletions cut 5 bases from V and 5 bases from J, with 19 bases between. The CDR3 is CASSPSPTVSYGYTF. CDR3 nucleotide sequence: TGTGCCAGCAGTCCCTCCCCAACAGTTTCTTATGGCTACACCTTC.

The CDR3 coding sequence is TGTGCCAGCAGCCAGGAAGGTCGGGGACTAGCGGGAGCGGGCAATGAGCAGTTCTTC. Protein product: CASSQEGRGLAGAGNEQFF. V is TRBV4-2 and J is TRBJ2-1; 14 positions match TRBD2. Losses at the gene ends were 3 bases for V and 6 bases for J; bases not matched to a gene: 13. There are 19 residues in the CDR3. Germline V CDR1 and CDR2: LGHNA, YNFKEQ.

This sequence joins TRBV7-2 and TRBJ2-7, with TRBD1 matching over 10 bases. Per the germline V gene, CDR1 is SGHTA and CDR2 is FQGNSA. There are 14 residues in the CDR3. J gave up 6 bases and V 8 bases, and 10 bases lay outside the gene matches. The CDR3 DNA is TGTGCCAGCGGAAGGGGGACAGGGGCGGGCGAGCAGTACTTC. Translated: CASGRGTGAGEQYF.

V usage is TRBV5-8 and J usage is TRBJ2-2, with D possibly being TRBD2 (5 bases). Per germline, CDR1 SGHTS and CDR2 YDEGEE. Trimming stripped 6 bases from V and 6 bases from J, with 18 bases between. This CDR3 is 15 amino acids long. CDR3 loop: CASTTQFRGAGELFF. As DNA, the CDR3 is TGTGCCAGCACCACCCAATTCCGGGGAGCCGGGGAGCTGTTTTTT.

The chain combines TRBV18 with TRBJ1-5; 8 bases are shared with TRBD1. Looked up from germline, CDR1 is KGHSH and CDR2 is LQKENI. The ends lost 6 bases at V and 1 base at J; junction bases unmatched: 8. This CDR3 contains 16 residues. The CDR3 region is CASSPGQGRSNQPQHF. The CDR3 coding sequence is TGTGCCAGCTCCCCTGGACAGGGTCGGAGCAATCAGCCCCAGCATTTT.

The gene calls are TRBV6-5 and TRBJ2-7; TRBD1 agrees at 9 bases. Trimming at V came to 3 bases and at J to 5 bases, leaving 2 bases not matched to a gene. Per the germline V gene, CDR1 is MNHEY and CDR2 is SVGAGI. The CDR3 has 13 amino acids. The CDR3: CASSYWTGDEQYF. CDR3 nucleotides: TGTGCCAGCAGTTATTGGACAGGGGACGAGCAGTACTTC.

The rearrangement joins TRBV2 to TRBJ2-5; TRBD2 aligns across 7 bases. The V and J ends lost 7 bases and 1 base, in that order; junction bases with no gene match: 12. The CDR3 extends over 16 amino acids. Germline values: CDR1 SNHLY, CDR2 FYNNEI. In DNA form, the CDR3 reads TGTGCCAGCACCCAGGTTACTAGCGTCTCCCAAGAGACCCAGTACTTC. Its protein product is CASTQVTSVSQETQYF.

This chain connects TRBV6-4 to TRBJ2-7; D is perhaps TRBD1 (5 bases). This CDR3 has 13 amino acids. V was clipped by 6 bases and J by 4 bases, with 13 bases between them. CDR1 MRHNA and CDR2 SNTAGT come from the germline V gene. The CDR3 is CASRVPQGYEQYF. The DNA for the CDR3 is TGTGCCAGCAGGGTCCCCCAGGGTTACGAGCAGTACTTC.

The chain combines TRBV19 with TRBJ1-1, with no clear D. The CDR3 covers 14 residues. CDR1 and CDR2 from the germline V gene are LNHDA and SQIVND (reference sequence). V dropped 5 bases and J dropped 0 bases, with 10 bases sitting between them. CDR3 nucleotide sequence: TGTGCCAGTAGTCCCCGGGTTATGAACACTGAAGCTTTCTTT. Protein product: CASSPRVMNTEAFF.

This chain joins TRBV5-4 and TRBJ2-2; TRBD2 matches at 14 bases. The CDR3 contains 15 residues. V shed 4 bases and J 8 bases; nucleotides not matched to a gene: 4. The germline CDR1 and CDR2 sequences are SGHNT and YYREEE (reference sequence). The CDR3 spells CASSLGLAGGGELFF. The DNA of the CDR3 is TGTGCCAGCAGCCTCGGACTAGCGGGAGGTGGGGAGCTGTTTTTT.

J is TRBJ1-2 and V is TRBV11-3; D is uncertain. The V gene's germline CDR1 is SGHNT and CDR2 YENEEA. V was pared by 1 base and J by 8 bases, with 8 bases between. The CDR3 consists of 12 residues. The CDR3 region has the DNA TGTGCCAGCAGCTTAGTCAGGTCCGGCTACACCTTC. It yields the protein CASSLVRSGYTF. Complete variable domain (other parts from reference TRBV11-3 and TRBJ1-2): EAGVVQSPRYKIIEKKQPVAFWCNPISGHNTLYWYLQNLGQGPELLIRYENEEAVDDSQLPKDRFSAERLKGVDSTLKIQPAELGDSAVYLCASSLVRSGYTFGSGTRLTVV.

The chain combines TRBV19 with TRBJ1-5; 8 nucleotides align to TRBD1. J gave up 6 bases and V 6 bases, and 10 bases lay outside the gene matches. CDR1 and CDR2 from the germline V gene are LNHDA and SQIVND (reference sequence). CDR3 size: 15 residues. CDR3 nucleotides: TGTGCCAGTAGCCCGGACAGGGTGGGCACTCAGCCCCAGCATTTT. Protein product: CASSPDRVGTQPQHF. Full variable domain (rest looked up from reference TRBV19 and TRBJ1-5): DGGITQSPKYLFRKEGQNVTLSCEQNLNHDAMYWYRQDPGQGLRLIYYSQIVNDFQKGDIAEGYSVSREKKESFPLTVTSAQKNPTAFYLCASSPDRVGTQPQHFGDGTRLSIL.

The J gene is TRBJ1-1, the V gene TRBV6-1; D uncertain. CDR3 length equals 15 residues. Germline values: CDR1 MNHNS, CDR2 SASEGT. Trimming left V 3 bases short and J 0 bases short, with 11 bases between. The CDR3 DNA reads as TGTGCCAGCAGTGAGACGACATTCATGAACACTGAAGCTTTCTTT. Translation gives CASSETTFMNTEAFF.

The V call is TRBV15, the J call TRBJ2-3; 14 bases line up with TRBD2. V was clipped by 5 bases and J by 5 bases; unmatched bases: 3. CDR3 length: 15 residues. Per germline, CDR1 LNHNV and CDR2 YYDKDF (reference sequence). CDR3 sequence: CATSPGTSGRDTQYF. CDR3 nucleotide sequence: TGTGCCACCAGCCCAGGGACTAGCGGGAGAGATACGCAGTATTTT.